Following are 3 T cell receptor beta chains from one sample sequenced in a study of vaccination effects on CD4 cells after COVID-19. Which antigens these TCRs recognize remains unknown. Assay: immunoSEQ multiplex PCR; the TCRdb copy retains only in-frame clones and omits some. The table includes roughly 25,000 clones, over 55% detected once. Ahead of sequencing, the ViraFEST assay grew antigen-specific CD4+ T cells using viral peptide pools. The culture ran for approximately nine days before CD4+ T cells were isolated. Vaccine recipients had no previous SARS-CoV-2 infection; their nucleocapsid antibodies were negative. This material consisted of CD4+ T cells from PBMCs cultured with HCoV-OC43 spike peptides, taken before COVID-19 vaccination. Subset specified: HCoV-OC43 spike overlapping peptide pool stimulation. All receptors come from a human donor who received a COVID-19 vaccine.

CDR3 residues: CASSYSWSGLNTEAFF. The CDR3 region has the DNA TGTGCCAGCAGTTACTCGTGGTCAGGGTTGAACACTGAAGCTTTCTTT. The chain carries TRBV6-5 and TRBJ1-1; TRBD1 might be the D (5 bases). V shed 0 bases and J shed 0 bases, with 11 bases lying between them. The germline V gene has CDR1 MNHEY and CDR2 SVGAGI. This CDR3 region has 16 residues.

The chain couples TRBV9 to TRBJ1-2; no clear D gene. The CDR3 is 13 amino acids. From germline, CDR1 is SGDLS and CDR2 YYNGEE. V lost 0 bases and J 0 bases, leaving 3 bases between the germline ends. The CDR3 sequence is CASSVDTNYGYTF. The DNA for the CDR3 is TGTGCCAGCAGCGTAGACACTAACTATGGCTACACCTTC. The full variable domain, completed using reference TRBV9 and TRBJ1-2, is DSGVTQTPKHLITATGQRVTLRCSPRSGDLSVYWYQQSLDQGLQFLIQYYNGEERAKGNILERFSAQQFPDLHSELNLSSLELGDSALYFCASSVDTNYGYTFGSGTRLTVV.

V is TRBV5-6 and J is TRBJ1-1, with 7 bases identical to TRBD1. Germline values: CDR1 SGHDT, CDR2 YYEEEE. The CDR3 loop spans 14 amino acids. V was clipped by 4 bases and J by 10 bases; unmatched bases: 13. The CDR3 sequence: CASSLKYRGWVAFF. In DNA, the CDR3 is TGTGCCAGCAGCCTGAAATACAGGGGATGGGTAGCTTTCTTT. The complete variable domain, with remaining parts taken from reference TRBV5-6 and TRBJ1-1, reads DAGVTQSPTHLIKTRGQQVTLRCSPKSGHDTVSWYQQALGQGPQFIFQYYEEEERQRGNFPDRFSGHQFPNYSSELNVNALLLGDSALYLCASSLKYRGWVAFFGQGTRLTVV.